What follows is one T cell receptor (beta chain) and its context. Its antigen is undetermined. Trimming cost V 3 bases and J 6 bases; bases outside gene matches: 10. The CDR3 has 16 residues. Germline V gene lookup returns CDR1 MNHEY and CDR2 SVGAGI. The time point denotes: pre-treatment sample, taken before nivolumab and TIL therapy. The data were obtained in a study of TIL therapy for anti-PD-1-resistant metastatic lung cancer. Study-wide results and caveats: Treatment-naive, never-smoker and oncogene-addicted patients were overrepresented in this highly selected cohort. After infusion, TIL clonotypes partly replaced peripheral T cells and declined over months.

The immunoSEQ assay was v3. The repertoire was sequenced with immunoSEQ multiplex PCR; TCRdb's copy has only in-frame clones and lacks some. The table lists tens of thousands of clones, around 80% of them singletons. Material: blood, obtained at baseline. This sequence was found in a man between 65 and 79 years old with non-small cell lung cancer. The rearrangement joins TRBV6-5 to TRBJ2-3; TRBD2 agrees at 9 bases. CDR3 sequence: CASSYGGRAGRDTQYF. DNA for the CDR3: TGTGCCAGCAGTTATGGCGGGAGGGCCGGTCGGGATACGCAGTATTTT.